This TCR beta chain was profiled in a study of T cell repertoires in aging, cancer and after chemotherapy (dated by TCRdb to about 2019). Broadly, across the study: Donors were distributed across six age groups ranging from 30 or younger to 70 or older, with at least three individuals included per group. Control TCR repertoires from healthy donors were recorded over several months to years, and clear clonal overlap was observed across re-sampling. Alongside around 97 healthy donors serving as a reference group, the cohort included approximately 220 cancer patients, of whom 90 to 94 had hematological cancers and fewer than 140 had solid cancers. To examine immunoaging and T cell reconstitution after chemotherapy, the study profiled TCR beta repertoires in peripheral blood from healthy donors and cancer patients. About 8.3 million TCR reads were contained in the full dataset.

The paper as a whole reports these results and caveats: Compared with age-matched healthy donors, untreated patients with hematological or solid cancers had significantly lower TCR diversity and higher clonality in blood. In both cancer cohorts, the median generation probability rose over the chemotherapy interval, which suggests that the repertoire was reconstituted through rebound thymic output. According to the authors, the repertoire data do not permit conclusions about immunological memory after chemotherapy. In healthy donors, the decline in TCR diversity with age was mainly due to loss of richness, whereas in cancer patients loss of evenness also played a role.

Genomic DNA extracted from peripheral blood, rather than sorted cells or RNA, was used as the source for amplification of TCR beta rearrangements. Only a few counts were recorded for this clonotype. Its antigen specificity is not known. Within one base of it there is no much larger clone, and no base qualities were kept. V is cut back by 0 bases and J by 3 bases, with 2 bases in the junction unmatched. Per the germline V gene, SGHDT is the CDR1 and YYEEEE is the CDR2. The cysteine opens and the phenylalanine closes a CDR3 of 15 amino acids. The only DNA kept is the CDR3, 45 bases in frame from the first base. Rearranged TRB sequences spanning V, D and J segments were amplified in a multiplex touch-down PCR with a mixed TRB-A/B primer pool. Illumina adapters and sample indices were attached to the amplicons through two consecutive PCR reactions run with Phusion HS II polymerase. Amplicons were gel-purified with the NucleoSpin Gel and PCR Clean-up kit, then checked with Qubit and an Agilent 2100 Bioanalyzer. Sequencing of libraries was carried out on an Illumina MiSeq in 600-cycle, single-indexed, paired-end runs. The authors' pipeline ran thus. Processing of the TRB sequences was carried out with MiXCR versions 2.12 and 3.0.5. Each unique CDR3 nucleotide sequence counted as one clone, and only productive sequences with at least two reads were retained. The repertoire metrics were Shannon diversity, evenness, clonality (defined as one minus evenness), and alpha-parameterized diversity profiles covering alpha 0 to 5. The IGoR algorithm was used to calculate generation probabilities of clones in the paired pre- and post-chemotherapy samples. TCRdb handled the public reads itself, with Q25 trimming in fastp and clone calling in MiXCR, and kept productive beta chains. Duplicate CDR3 protein sequences are folded into a single record with the most common DNA and genes. The V and J calls and clone size come from TCRdb's table, not from the authors' own analysis. The sample table shows 8,000 to 10,000 distinct CDR3 sequences, and 25% to 40% are seen once. The leading ten clones occupy 3.6% of the sample.

The TCR sequence derives from a human donor in good health. The chain is made from TRBV5-6 and TRBJ2-1; 8 middle bases align to TRBD1. The sample comprised blood. The nucleotides read TGTGCCAGCAGCTTGGGGACAGGGATCTACAATGAGCAGTTCTTC. The translation is CASSLGTGIYNEQFF.